The clone carrying this T cell receptor (beta chain) was picked up a small number of times. Its specificity is not known. Sequenced by immunoSEQ multiplex PCR; TCRdb stores in-frame clones only, minus some. The data hold roughly 65,000 clones, with about three quarters observed a single time. Systemic immunosuppression or autoimmune disease history was grounds to exclude patients. These data originate in a study of OX40 agonist ivuxolimab in advanced cancers. Study observations and caveats: Antigen specificity remained undetermined for the expanded peripheral T cells. Clonal expansion by week 6 occurred in CD4+ and CD8+ blood T cells (at 0.1 to 3.0 mg/kg). Some nonresponders also had low normalized T-cell clonal expansion.

The CDR3 has 17 amino acids. Between the trimmed V and J ends, which lost 5 bases and 2 bases, there was a span of 22 bases. CDR1 SEHNR and CDR2 FQNEAQ come from the germline V gene (reference sequence). The receptor comes from an adult with an advanced solid tumor such as melanoma, head and neck, liver or kidney cancer. The chain is built from TRBV7-9 and TRBJ2-7; D tentatively reads TRBD1 or TRBD2 (6 bases each). Material: CD4+ or CD8+ T cells sorted from blood, obtained in a trial of the OX40 agonist ivuxolimab. Here the CDR3 reads CASSGEEGEGRAYEQYF. CDR3 nucleotides: TGTGCCAGCAGCGGGGAGGAGGGGGAAGGGCGGGCCTACGAGCAGTACTTC.